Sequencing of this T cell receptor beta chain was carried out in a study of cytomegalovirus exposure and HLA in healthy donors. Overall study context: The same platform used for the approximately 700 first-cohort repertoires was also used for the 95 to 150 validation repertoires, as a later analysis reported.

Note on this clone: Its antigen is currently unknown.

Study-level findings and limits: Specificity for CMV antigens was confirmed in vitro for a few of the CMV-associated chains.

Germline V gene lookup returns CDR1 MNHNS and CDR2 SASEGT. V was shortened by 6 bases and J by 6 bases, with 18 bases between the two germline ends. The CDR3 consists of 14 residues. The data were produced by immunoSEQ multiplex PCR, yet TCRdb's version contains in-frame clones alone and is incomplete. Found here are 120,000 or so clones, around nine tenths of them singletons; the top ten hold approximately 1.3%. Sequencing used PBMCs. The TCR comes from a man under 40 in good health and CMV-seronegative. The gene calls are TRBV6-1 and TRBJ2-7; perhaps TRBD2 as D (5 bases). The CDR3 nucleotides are TGTGCCAGCAGGCTCACTAGTAATGGCCCCGAGCAGTACTTC. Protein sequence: CASRLTSNGPEQYF.